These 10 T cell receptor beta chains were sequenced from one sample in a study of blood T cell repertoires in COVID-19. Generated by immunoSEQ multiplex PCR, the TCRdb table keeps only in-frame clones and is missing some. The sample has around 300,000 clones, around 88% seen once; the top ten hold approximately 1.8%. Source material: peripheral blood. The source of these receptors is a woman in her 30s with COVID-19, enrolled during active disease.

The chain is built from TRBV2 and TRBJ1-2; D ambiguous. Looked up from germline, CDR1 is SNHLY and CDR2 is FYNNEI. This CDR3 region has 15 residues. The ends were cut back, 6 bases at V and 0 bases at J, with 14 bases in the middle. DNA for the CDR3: TGTGCCAGCAGCGCCGAGAGAACCTCTAACTATGGCTACACCTTC. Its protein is CASSAERTSNYGYTF.

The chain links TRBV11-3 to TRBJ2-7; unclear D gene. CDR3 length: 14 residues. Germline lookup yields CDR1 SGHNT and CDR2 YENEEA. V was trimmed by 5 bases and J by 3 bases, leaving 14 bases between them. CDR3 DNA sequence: TGTGCCAGCAGCAGAACTTCTTCTTACTACGAGCAGTACTTC. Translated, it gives CASSRTSSYYEQYF.

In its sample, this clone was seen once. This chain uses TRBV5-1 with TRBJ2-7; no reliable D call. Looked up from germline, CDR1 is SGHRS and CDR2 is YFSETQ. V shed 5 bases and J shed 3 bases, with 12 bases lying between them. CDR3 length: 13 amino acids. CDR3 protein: CASRSRRDYEQYF. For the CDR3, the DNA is TGCGCCAGCAGGTCCCGCCGCGACTACGAGCAGTACTTC.

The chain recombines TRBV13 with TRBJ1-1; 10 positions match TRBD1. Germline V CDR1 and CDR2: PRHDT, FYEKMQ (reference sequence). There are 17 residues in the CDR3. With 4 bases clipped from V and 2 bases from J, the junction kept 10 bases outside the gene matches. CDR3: CASSSTGTGVKNTEAFF. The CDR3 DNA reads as TGTGCCAGCAGCTCCACCGGGACAGGGGTAAAAAACACTGAAGCTTTCTTT.

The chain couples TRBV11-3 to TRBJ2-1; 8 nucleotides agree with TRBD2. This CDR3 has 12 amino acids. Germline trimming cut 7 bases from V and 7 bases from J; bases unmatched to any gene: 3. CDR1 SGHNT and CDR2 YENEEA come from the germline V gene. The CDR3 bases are TGTGCCAGCACCCCGGGGGGGAATGAGCAGTTCTTC. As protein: CASTPGGNEQFF.

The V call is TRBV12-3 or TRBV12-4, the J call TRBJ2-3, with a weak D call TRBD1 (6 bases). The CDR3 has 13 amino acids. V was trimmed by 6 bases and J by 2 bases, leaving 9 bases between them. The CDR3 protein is CASRRTDTDTQYF. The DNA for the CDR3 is TGTGCCAGCAGGAGGACAGACACAGATACGCAGTATTTT.

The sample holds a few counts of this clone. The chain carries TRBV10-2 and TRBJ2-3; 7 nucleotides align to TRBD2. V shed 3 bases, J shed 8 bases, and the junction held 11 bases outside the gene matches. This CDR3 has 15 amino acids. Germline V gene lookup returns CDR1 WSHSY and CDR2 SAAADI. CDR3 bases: TGCGCCAGCAGTGAAGGAGCGGGGTTGGCTAGTACGCAGTATTTT. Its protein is CASSEGAGLASTQYF.

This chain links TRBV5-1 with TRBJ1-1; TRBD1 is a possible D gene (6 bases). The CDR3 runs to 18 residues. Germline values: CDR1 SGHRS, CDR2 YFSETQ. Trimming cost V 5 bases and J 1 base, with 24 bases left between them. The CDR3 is CASSWGIMAGARNTEAFF. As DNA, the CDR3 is TGCGCCAGCAGTTGGGGGATAATGGCAGGGGCCCGGAACACTGAAGCTTTCTTT.

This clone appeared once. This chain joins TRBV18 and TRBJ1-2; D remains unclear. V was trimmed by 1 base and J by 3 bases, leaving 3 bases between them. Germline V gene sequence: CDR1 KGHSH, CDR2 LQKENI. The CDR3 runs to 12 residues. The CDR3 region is CASSPRHYGYTF. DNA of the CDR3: TGTGCCAGCTCACCACGGCACTATGGCTACACCTTC.

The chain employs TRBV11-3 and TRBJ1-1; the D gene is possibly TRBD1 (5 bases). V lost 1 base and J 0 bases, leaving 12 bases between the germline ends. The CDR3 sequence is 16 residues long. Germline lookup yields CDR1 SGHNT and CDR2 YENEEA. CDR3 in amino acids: CASSLAYRKVNTEAFF. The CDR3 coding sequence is TGTGCCAGCAGCTTAGCATACAGGAAAGTGAACACTGAAGCTTTCTTT. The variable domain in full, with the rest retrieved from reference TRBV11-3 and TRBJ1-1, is EAGVVQSPRYKIIEKKQPVAFWCNPISGHNTLYWYLQNLGQGPELLIRYENEEAVDDSQLPKDRFSAERLKGVDSTLKIQPAELGDSAVYLCASSLAYRKVNTEAFFGQGTRLTVV.